The T cell receptor (beta chain) under discussion was sequenced for a study of blood T cell repertoires in COVID-19. Study in general: Italy, Spain and the United States were the sources of the convalescent and acute COVID-19 samples.

Per the original data handling: For nucleated cells, counts were estimated from reference gene primer amplification. The protocol was immunoSEQ multiplex PCR, while the TCRdb copy is restricted to in-frame clones and leaves out a portion. D and trimming come from the DNA, and the V and J calls and clone size come from that table. The sample has approximately 73,000 clones; about nine tenths are singletons. Per the germline V gene, CDR1 is KGHDR and CDR2 is SFDVKD. V shed 4 bases and J shed 0 bases, with 5 bases lying between them. The CDR3 totals 13 residues. This receptor was taken from a woman aged 60 to 75 with acute or convalescent COVID-19. The source material was peripheral blood. This chain connects TRBV24-1 to TRBJ1-2, with unresolved D. The CDR3 nucleotides are TGTGCCACCAGTGAGTCCGCTAACTATGGCTACACCTTC. Residues: CATSESANYGYTF.